Sequencing of this T cell receptor (beta chain) was carried out in a study of cytomegalovirus exposure and HLA in healthy donors. Overall study context: Of all 400 or so donors who were genotyped, roughly 81% belonged to the Caucasian-associated ancestry cluster. Overall study findings and caveats: TCR beta V segments were, for the most part, productive about 87% or about 30% of the time in an earlier analysis.

Donors likely had unrecorded immune exposures despite being nominally healthy when sampled. The V end was cut by 1 base, the J end by 5 bases, with 12 bases between. Germline CDR1 SGDLS, CDR2 YYNGEE. There are 14 residues in the CDR3. Use of 60 Vbeta and 13 Jbeta primers characterized the PCR. Only in-frame clones appear in the TCRdb table, and some are missing; sequencing was by immunoSEQ multiplex PCR. In the table there are approximately 110,000 clones, nearly 15% of which are singletons. This clone was observed a few times. As yet, its antigen is unknown. Sequences were obtained from PBMCs. The TCR was taken from a female donor in good health and CMV-seronegative. This sequence joins TRBV9 and TRBJ2-5; D is perhaps TRBD2 (6 bases). CDR3 in DNA: TGTGCCAGCAGCGTATCGCGTGGGAGGGAGACCCAGTACTTC. This sequence encodes CASSVSRGRETQYF.